This T cell receptor (beta chain) is drawn from a study of control samples from healthy donors and cancer patients. Using immunoSEQ multiplex PCR, the repertoire was profiled, and TCRdb retains in-frame clones only, with some absent. The table shows some 130,000 clones, with 80% to 95% occurring only once. The CDR3 length is 18 residues. Germline V gives CDR1 SGDLS, CDR2 YYNGEE. V lost 4 bases, J lost 0 bases, and 15 bases stayed unmatched. The clonotype originates from a man aged 18 to 35 in good health. The chain recombines TRBV9 with TRBJ2-7; the match to TRBD2 covers 8 bases. Sequencing input: blood. DNA of the CDR3: TGTGCCAGCAGCACCTCACCGGGACTAGAAGTCCCCTCCTACGAGCAGTACTTC. It specifies CASSTSPGLEVPSYEQYF.